The 13 T cell receptor beta chains reported below all come from one sample, sequenced in a study of control samples from healthy donors and cancer patients. TCRdb's copy holds only in-frame clones and misses some; the assay was immunoSEQ multiplex PCR. The sample records approximately 170,000 clones, approximately 86% being singletons. Sequenced: blood. The source of these receptors is a woman in her 30s in good health.

The chain has TRBV9 and TRBJ2-1; no firm D call. Germline V gene lookup returns CDR1 SGDLS and CDR2 YYNGEE. Between the trimmed V and J ends, which lost 4 bases and 7 bases, there was a span of 12 bases. There are 13 residues in the CDR3. The CDR3 protein is CASSPSRQNEQFF. In DNA, the CDR3 is TGTGCCAGCAGCCCCTCGAGGCAGAATGAGCAGTTCTTC. Filled out from reference TRBV9 and TRBJ2-1, the complete variable domain reads DSGVTQTPKHLITATGQRVTLRCSPRSGDLSVYWYQQSLDQGLQFLIQYYNGEERAKGNILERFSAQQFPDLHSELNLSSLELGDSALYFCASSPSRQNEQFFGPGTRLTVL.

This chain links TRBV5-6 with TRBJ1-1; 9 nucleotides align to TRBD1. The CDR3 contains 14 residues. Trimming removed 3 bases from V and 4 bases from J; junction bases left unmatched: 4. Germline CDR1 and CDR2: SGHDT and YYEEEE. CDR3 in DNA: TGTGCCAGCAGCTGGACAGGGGTCGGCACTGAAGCTTTCTTT. It codes for CASSWTGVGTEAFF.

The chain carries TRBV19 and TRBJ2-1; a possible D gene is TRBD1 (5 bases). The ends were cut back, 4 bases at V and 5 bases at J, with 18 bases in the middle. Per germline, CDR1 LNHDA and CDR2 SQIVND (reference sequence). The CDR3 is made up of 16 amino acids. This chain's CDR3 is CASSTAHAAGNNEQFF. The CDR3 region has the DNA TGTGCCAGTAGTACCGCACACGCAGCAGGGAACAATGAGCAGTTCTTC. Full variable domain (missing parts from reference TRBV19 and TRBJ2-1): DGGITQSPKYLFRKEGQNVTLSCEQNLNHDAMYWYRQDPGQGLRLIYYSQIVNDFQKGDIAEGYSVSREKKESFPLTVTSAQKNPTAFYLCASSTAHAAGNNEQFFGPGTRLTVL.

The V gene is TRBV9, the J gene TRBJ1-2, with D possibly being TRBD1 (5 bases). Per the germline V gene, CDR1 is SGDLS and CDR2 is YYNGEE. The V end was cut by 3 bases, the J end by 3 bases, with 9 bases between. The CDR3 length is 13 residues. As DNA, the CDR3 is TGTGCCAGCAGCGGCGGGACTGACTATGGCTACACCTTC. Translated: CASSGGTDYGYTF.

The genes are TRBV6-5 and TRBJ2-7; maybe TRBD1 (5 bases). Per the germline V gene, CDR1 is MNHEY and CDR2 is SVGAGI. With 2 bases removed from V and 2 bases from J, the gap between germline ends came to 13 bases. CDR3 length equals 15 residues. CDR3 coding DNA: TGTGCCAGCAGTTACGGTCGACAGCCCACCTACGAGCAGTACTTC. Residues: CASSYGRQPTYEQYF.

The chain carries TRBV5-1 and TRBJ2-1, with D perhaps TRBD1 (5 bases). Trimming shortened V by 3 bases and J by 7 bases, and 11 bases separated the two germline ends. The CDR3 loop spans 13 amino acids. The germline gives CDR1 SGHRS, CDR2 YFSETQ. CDR3 sequence reads: CASSYGSGNEQFF. CDR3 bases: TGCGCCAGCAGCTATGGTTCAGGGAATGAGCAGTTCTTC.

The J gene is TRBJ2-2, the V gene TRBV28; D may correspond to TRBD1 or TRBD2 (5 bases each). Deletions cut 6 bases from V and 6 bases from J, with 14 bases between. CDR1 MDHEN and CDR2 SYDVKM come from the germline V gene. The length of the CDR3 is 14 residues. CDR3 residues: CASRTPGRAGELFF. CDR3 DNA: TGTGCCAGCAGAACCCCGGGACGGGCCGGGGAGCTGTTTTTT.

This clone came up once. The chain is built from TRBV4-1 and TRBJ2-3, with 8 bases lining up with TRBD1. The CDR3 is 14 amino acids. V dropped 5 bases and J dropped 1; count of bases not matched to a gene: 2. Per germline, CDR1 MGHRA and CDR2 YSYEKL. As DNA, the CDR3 is TGCGCCAGCAGCGAGACAGGGGGCACAGATACGCAGTATTTT. Translation: CASSETGGTDTQYF.

The rearrangement joins TRBV20-1 to TRBJ2-5, with 7 bases fitting TRBD1. This CDR3 has 15 residues. V was clipped by 3 bases and J by 4 bases; unmatched bases: 11. Germline CDR1 DFQATT, CDR2 SNEGSKA (reference sequence). In DNA form, the CDR3 reads TGCAGTGCTAGTGACCAACGACAGGGAAGAGAGACCCAGTACTTC. This codes for CSASDQRQGRETQYF.

This chain joins TRBV24-1 and TRBJ1-5, with D unclear. Germline lookup yields CDR1 KGHDR and CDR2 SFDVKD. Trimming left V 5 bases short and J 3 bases short, with 7 bases between. The length of the CDR3 is 13 residues. CDR3 in DNA: TGTGCCACCAGTGTTACGGACAATCAGCCCCAGCATTTT. It codes for CATSVTDNQPQHF.

The rearrangement uses TRBV28 and TRBJ2-7; a weak D match, TRBD1 (6 bases). Germline CDR1 reads MDHEN; CDR2 reads SYDVKM. The V end lost 7 bases, the J end lost 5 bases, and 18 bases lay between the germline ends. This CDR3 contains 14 residues. The CDR3 reads CASTLSGQPNEQYF. The DNA for the CDR3 is TGTGCCAGCACCTTATCCGGACAGCCAAACGAGCAGTACTTC.

The chain has TRBV6-5 and TRBJ1-4, with 8 positions matching TRBD1. The V gene end was trimmed by 8 bases and the J gene end by 2 bases; junction bases not matched to a gene: 7. The CDR3 covers 15 residues. Germline V gene data show CDR1 as MNHEY and CDR2 as SVGAGI. CDR3 sequence: CASHLRQGTNEKLFF. CDR3 DNA: TGTGCCAGCCACCTTAGACAGGGGACTAATGAAAAACTGTTTTTT.

V is TRBV27 and J is TRBJ1-2; TRBD1 matches 7 bases. Trimming took 5 bases from V and 4 from J; bases not matched to a gene: 16. Looked up from germline, CDR1 is MNHEY and CDR2 is SMNVEV (reference sequence). The length of the CDR3 is 17 residues. The CDR3 loop reads CASSPLRQGSDGYGYTF. CDR3 DNA: TGTGCCAGCAGTCCCTTGAGACAGGGTTCAGATGGCTATGGCTACACCTTC.